A selection of T cell receptor beta chains follows, all from one sample in a study of CD8 T cells in ankylosing spondylitis. TCRdb re-derived calls from the 5' RACE reads in MiXCR, one entry per CDR3 protein. The profile shows about 140,000 distinct CDR3 sequences, just under 7.5% of them singletons. The source material was blood, either unsorted or a sorted T cell fraction (not recorded which). The receptors were sampled from a female donor with ankylosing spondylitis or in good health (not recorded which). Each CDR3 is given with its conserved first and last residue. The order of the fields is D gene, J gene, V gene, clone size, CDR3 protein, CDR3 DNA. D genes are given only for firm matches. Not all rows give a size; the values are once, few, many and, for expanded clones, a class.

TRBD1	TRBJ2-3	TRBV12-3/TRBV12-4	-	CASRPDRAATDTQYF	TGTGCCAGCAGGCCGGACAGGGCGGCAACAGATACGCAGTATTTT
TRBD1	TRBJ1-1	TRBV5-1	many	CASSGRTGTDTEAFF	TGCGCCAGCAGCGGGAGGACAGGTACGGACACTGAAGCTTTCTTT
TRBD1	TRBJ1-1	TRBV25-1	many	CASSPPTGLTEAFF	TGTGCCAGCAGTCCCCCGACAGGGCTCACTGAAGCTTTCTTT
TRBD1	TRBJ2-7	TRBV20-1	few	CSAQGGTGGTADPREQYF	TGCAGTGCCCAGGGGGGAACAGGGGGTACTGCGGATCCTCGCGAGCAGTACTTC
-	TRBJ2-1	TRBV5-1	many	CASSSGGRNEQFF	TGCGCCAGCAGCTCCGGGGGGCGCAATGAGCAGTTCTTC
-	TRBJ2-3	TRBV18	many	CASSPPTATDTQYF	TGTGCCAGCTCCCCCCCGACAGCCACAGATACGCAGTATTTT
TRBD2	TRBJ2-3	TRBV7-2	many	CASSLATSRFTDTQYF	TGTGCCAGCAGCTTAGCGACTAGCCGCTTCACAGATACGCAGTATTTT
-	TRBJ1-2	TRBV5-1	many	CASRDRADYGYTF	TGCGCCAGCCGTGACAGAGCTGACTATGGCTACACCTTC
-	TRBJ1-1	TRBV20-1	many	CSAPRQGTEAFF	TGCAGTGCTCCACGTCAGGGCACTGAAGCTTTCTTT
-	TRBJ1-6	TRBV7-9	-	CASSSQGINSPLHF	TGTGCCAGCAGCTCCCAGGGAATTAATTCACCCCTCCACTTT
TRBD1	TRBJ1-2	TRBV29-1	-	CSAGGQGHYGYTF	TGCAGCGCCGGAGGACAGGGCCACTATGGCTACACCTTC
-	TRBJ1-5	TRBV6-1	many	CASSPPGQHQPQHF	TGTGCCAGCAGTCCTCCGGGACAACATCAGCCCCAGCATTTT
-	TRBJ1-4	TRBV15	many	CATSRAPSDGEKLFF	TGTGCCACCAGCAGAGCCCCTTCCGACGGGGAAAAACTGTTTTTT
TRBD1	TRBJ2-5	TRBV2	many	CASSKGTGAKETQYF	TGTGCCAGCAGTAAAGGGACAGGGGCGAAAGAGACCCAGTACTTC
-	TRBJ1-2	TRBV4-1	many	CASSQEPSNNYGYTF	TGCGCCAGCAGCCAAGAACCGAGCAACAACTATGGCTACACCTTC
-	TRBJ2-6	TRBV20-1	many	CSARDRGSGANVLTF	TGCAGTGCTAGAGATCGGGGCTCTGGGGCCAACGTCCTGACTTTC
-	TRBJ2-1	TRBV5-1	many	CASWSSYNEQFF	TGCGCCAGCTGGAGCTCCTACAATGAGCAGTTCTTC
-	TRBJ1-6	TRBV7-3	few	CASREGGKGSPLHF	TGTGCCAGCAGGGAGGGGGGTAAAGGTTCACCCCTCCACTTT
-	TRBJ1-2	TRBV4-2	many	CASSQDRTGLGYTF	TGTGCCAGCAGCCAAGATAGAACGGGCTTAGGCTACACCTTC
-	TRBJ1-1	TRBV20-1	few	CSAPRARDTEAFF	TGCAGTGCGCCTAGGGCTCGCGACACTGAAGCTTTCTTT
-	TRBJ1-1	TRBV3-1	many	CASSQEDGSEAFF	TGTGCCAGCAGCCAAGAAGACGGATCGGAAGCTTTCTTT
-	TRBJ2-3	TRBV7-2	many	CASSIGLSTDTQYF	TGTGCCAGCAGCATCGGACTGAGCACAGATACGCAGTATTTT
-	TRBJ2-7	TRBV10-3	-	CAIRDPDRTSSYEQYF	TGTGCCATCAGAGACCCGGACAGGACTAGCTCCTACGAGCAGTACTTC
-	TRBJ2-5	TRBV12-3/TRBV12-4	-	CASSSSGVEETQYF	TGTGCCAGCAGTTCGTCGGGGGTTGAAGAGACCCAGTACTTC
TRBD1	TRBJ2-7	TRBV12-3/TRBV12-4	many	CASSGTGEHYEQYF	TGTGCCAGCAGTGGGACAGGGGAACACTACGAGCAGTACTTC
TRBD1	TRBJ1-2	TRBV7-6	many	CASSLNQGDYGYTF	TGTGCCAGCAGCTTAAACCAGGGGGACTATGGCTACACCTTC
-	TRBJ1-1	TRBV6-2/TRBV6-3	many	CASSPSTGNTEAFF	TGTGCCAGCAGTCCGTCGACAGGGAACACTGAAGCTTTCTTT
TRBD2	TRBJ2-2	TRBV6-1	many	CASSELAGVNTGELFF	TGTGCCAGCAGTGAACTAGCGGGGGTGAACACCGGGGAGCTGTTTTTT
-	TRBJ1-5	TRBV30	few	CAWSGGLNQPQHF	TGTGCCTGGAGTGGGGGTTTAAATCAGCCCCAGCATTTT
-	TRBJ2-2	TRBV28	few	CASSLSGRANTGELFF	TGTGCCAGCAGTTTATCGGGCAGGGCAAACACCGGGGAGCTGTTTTTT
TRBD1	TRBJ1-3	TRBV2	many	CASSEDRISGNTIYF	TGTGCCAGCAGTGAGGACAGGATCTCTGGAAACACCATATATTTT
TRBD2	TRBJ2-1	TRBV4-1	few	CASSLRGTSGGVADDNEQFF	TGCGCCAGCAGCCTGCGCGGGACTAGCGGGGGGGTGGCCGACGACAATGAGCAGTTCTTC
-	TRBJ1-5	TRBV6-2/TRBV6-3	many	CASSLGAPRGQPQHF	TGTGCCAGCAGCCTCGGGGCCCCACGGGGGCAGCCCCAGCATTTT
-	TRBJ2-5	TRBV12-3/TRBV12-4	many	CASSYFEGETQYF	TGTGCCAGCAGTTATTTTGAAGGAGAGACCCAGTACTTC
-	TRBJ1-3	TRBV5-8	-	CARSGTLENTIYF	TGTGCCAGGAGCGGGACTCTTGAAAACACCATATATTTT
TRBD1	TRBJ1-1	TRBV5-1	many	CASSLLTGGNTEAFF	TGCGCCAGCAGCTTGCTAACAGGGGGGAACACTGAAGCTTTCTTT
TRBD1	TRBJ1-2	TRBV18	-	CASSPRDSYGYTF	TGTGCCAGCTCACCCCGGGACAGCTATGGCTACACCTTC
-	TRBJ1-2	TRBV12-3/TRBV12-4	many	CASSPSSTYTF	TGTGCCAGCAGTCCGAGTTCAACCTACACCTTC
TRBD1	TRBJ1-4	TRBV25-1	many	CASSEFGQGVDEKLFF	TGTGCCAGCAGTGAATTCGGGCAGGGGGTTGATGAAAAACTGTTTTTT
-	TRBJ2-5	TRBV29-1	many	CSAPDAFQETQYF	TGCAGCGCCCCGGACGCCTTCCAAGAGACCCAGTACTTC